This record concerns one TCR beta chain sequence. Its matching antigen is unknown. The junction and the germline gene differ at one end; a read error may be behind it. Generated by immunoSEQ multiplex PCR, the TCRdb table keeps only in-frame clones and is missing some. The sample lists 2 million to 3 million clones; under 95% were seen once. The data stem from a study of shared clonotypes between healthy human individuals. Study-wide results and limits: Sampling covered blood only; tissue repertoires likely differ. Naive subsets tended to show greater estimated richness than memory subsets.

CDR3 length: 13 amino acids. Germline V gene sequence: CDR1 SNHLY, CDR2 FYNNEI. The sample taken for sequencing was naive CD4+ T cells from PBMCs. The subset here: CD45RA+ positively selected. The chain recombines TRBV2 with TRBJ2-3; D may be TRBD1 (6 bases). The TCR was taken from a man between 18 and 35 years old in good health. Some clones in this sample may be carry-over from other donors' samples. The chain's CDR3 is CASILAGTQLSDF. The CDR3 bases are TGTGCCAGCATTCTAGCCGGGACACAGTTAAGTGATTTT.